This passage covers 20 T cell receptor beta chains from one sample sequenced in a study of response to subunit inactivated influenza vaccine. TCRdb re-derived calls from the RT-PCR reads in MiXCR, one entry per CDR3 protein. This sample yields more than 600,000 distinct CDR3 sequences, of which under 20% are seen a single time; 11% belongs to the top ten. This specimen was PBMCs from blood, taken less than 6 days after vaccination. These receptors all come from a man in his fifties or sixties who received an inactivated influenza vaccine.

The rearrangement joins TRBV5-6 to TRBJ1-1; D remains unclear. Trimming removed 2 bases at V and 3 bases at J, with 8 bases between. CDR1 SGHDT and CDR2 YYEEEE come from the germline V gene. The CDR3 has 13 residues. The CDR3 coding sequence is TGTGCCAGCAGCTTTGTCGGATACACTGAAGCTTTCTTT. Translation gives CASSFVGYTEAFF. Based on the CDR3 plus reference TRBV5-6 and TRBJ1-1, the full variable domain is DAGVTQSPTHLIKTRGQQVTLRCSPKSGHDTVSWYQQALGQGPQFIFQYYEEEERQRGNFPDRFSGHQFPNYSSELNVNALLLGDSALYLCASSFVGYTEAFFGQGTRLTVV.

The chain uses TRBV20-1 and TRBJ1-6; TRBD1 is a possible D gene (6 bases). CDR1 DFQATT and CDR2 SNEGSKA come from the germline V gene (reference sequence). Between the trimmed V and J ends, which lost 0 bases and 0 bases, there was a span of 21 bases. This CDR3 is built from 20 residues. CDR3 nucleotides: TGCAGTGCTAGAGACGTTACAGGGCCACCTCCGAGCTCCTATAATTCACCCCTCCACTTT. Encoded protein: CSARDVTGPPPSSYNSPLHF.

This clonotype was detected only a few times. The rearrangement joins TRBV12-3 or TRBV12-4 to TRBJ1-2; D unresolved. The CDR3 extends over 12 amino acids. V shed 4 bases and J shed 6 bases, with 9 bases lying between them. CDR3 sequence reads: CASSSDSHGYTF. CDR3 coding DNA: TGTGCCAGCAGTTCCGATTCCCATGGCTACACCTTC.

V usage is TRBV20-1 and J usage is TRBJ1-2; a possible D gene is TRBD1 (5 bases). The CDR3 length is 13 residues. V was shortened by 3 bases and J by 7 bases, with 15 bases between the two germline ends. Germline V CDR1 and CDR2: DFQATT, SNEGSKA (reference sequence). The CDR3 reads CSARQGSLGGYTF. Written as DNA, the CDR3 is TGCAGTGCTAGGCAGGGTAGCTTGGGTGGCTACACCTTC.

The V call is TRBV29-1, the J call TRBJ2-2; 10 bases match TRBD2. The CDR3 runs to 15 residues. Per germline, CDR1 SQVTM and CDR2 ANQGSEA. The J segment lost 5 bases and the V segment lost 4 bases, leaving 7 bases of the junction unmatched. The CDR3 DNA reads TGCAGCGTTGGGACACGACTAGCGGGTACCGGGGAGCTGTTTTTT. Amino acid sequence: CSVGTRLAGTGELFF.

This sequence joins TRBV4-3 and TRBJ2-7, with 7 bases identical to TRBD2. V gave up 0 bases and J gave up 6 bases; unmatched junction bases: 8. The CDR3 totals 15 residues. Germline CDR1 and CDR2: LGHNA and YSLEER. DNA for the CDR3: TGCGCCAGCAGCCAAGATTCCGCTAGCGGCAGCGAGCAGTACTTC. Protein: CASSQDSASGSEQYF.

The gene calls are TRBV15 and TRBJ2-2, with 9 positions matching TRBD1. Germline CDR1 LNHNV, CDR2 YYDKDF (reference sequence). This CDR3 is 14 amino acids long. Trimming at V came to 5 bases and at J to 7 bases, leaving 5 bases not matched to a gene. The CDR3 protein is CATSAGQGYGELFF. CDR3 DNA: TGTGCCACCAGCGCGGGACAGGGATACGGGGAGCTGTTTTTT. The whole variable domain, remainder taken from reference TRBV15 and TRBJ2-2, is DAMVIQNPRYQVTQFGKPVTLSCSQTLNHNVMYWYQQKSSQAPKLLFHYYDKDFNNEADTPDNFQSRRPNTSFCFLDIRSPGLGDTAMYLCATSAGQGYGELFFGEGSRLTVL.

This chain joins TRBV5-1 and TRBJ1-4, with no clear D. The CDR3 contains 13 residues. Trimming took 1 base from V and 8 from J, leaving 9 bases between them. CDR1 SGHRS and CDR2 YFSETQ come from the germline V gene. Here the CDR3 reads CASSLFAGEKLFF. Here the CDR3 DNA reads TGCGCCAGCAGCTTGTTTGCGGGGGAAAAACTGTTTTTT.

Only a few counts were recorded for this clonotype. J is TRBJ2-3 and V is TRBV9, with no clear D. V gave up 2 bases and J gave up 1 base, with 5 bases separating them. CDR3 length: 13 residues. Germline-derived CDR1 and CDR2 are SGDLS and YYNGEE. The chain's CDR3 is CASSVKGTDTQYF. In DNA, the CDR3 is TGTGCCAGCAGCGTTAAGGGCACAGATACGCAGTATTTT.

The V call is TRBV20-1, the J call TRBJ2-7, with 9 positions matching TRBD2. The CDR3 has 16 residues. CDR1 DFQATT and CDR2 SNEGSKA come from the germline V gene (reference sequence). V trimming: 4 bases; J trimming: 2 bases; junction bases outside the gene matches: 12. CDR3 in amino acids: CSAIPLVSGRPYEQYF. DNA for the CDR3: TGCAGTGCTATACCCCTGGTTAGCGGGAGACCCTACGAGCAGTACTTC.

This clonotype has only a few counts. The chain couples TRBV28 to TRBJ2-7; TRBD2 aligns across 7 bases. V was clipped by 3 bases and J by 4 bases; unmatched bases: 6. From germline, CDR1 is MDHEN and CDR2 SYDVKM. CDR3 length: 14 residues. CDR3 nucleotides: TGTGCCAGCAGTTTTGCCGGGAGGAGGTACGAGCAGTACTTC. This sequence encodes CASSFAGRRYEQYF.

The rearrangement links TRBV28 to TRBJ2-2; 8 nucleotides line up with TRBD1. The CDR3 length is 15 residues. With 2 bases clipped from V and 5 bases from J, the junction kept 4 bases outside the gene matches. CDR1 is MDHEN, CDR2 SYDVKM, per germline. CDR3 loop: CASSLPTGDTGELFF. The CDR3 nucleotides read TGTGCCAGCAGTTTACCGACAGGGGATACCGGGGAGCTGTTTTTT.

Many counts were recorded for this clonotype. V usage is TRBV20-1 and J usage is TRBJ2-7, with TRBD2 as a possible D gene (5 bases). Trimming pared 3 bases from V and 7 bases from J, leaving 16 bases between. This CDR3 has 13 amino acids. Germline CDR1 and CDR2: DFQATT and SNEGSKA (reference sequence). The CDR3 protein is CSARQQSRGEQYF. CDR3 nucleotides: TGCAGTGCTAGGCAGCAGTCAAGAGGGGAGCAGTACTTC.

Here the CDR3 reads CASSQQRGGHTDTQYF. The CDR3 nucleotides are TGTGCCAGCAGCCAACAGCGGGGGGGCCACACAGATACGCAGTATTTT. This chain uses TRBV5-6 with TRBJ2-3; the match to TRBD2 covers 10 bases. V lost 4 bases, J lost 2 bases, and 7 bases stayed unmatched. The CDR3 extends over 16 amino acids. In germline, CDR1 is SGHDT, CDR2 YYEEEE. Full variable domain (remainder filled in from reference TRBV5-6 and TRBJ2-3): DAGVTQSPTHLIKTRGQQVTLRCSPKSGHDTVSWYQQALGQGPQFIFQYYEEEERQRGNFPDRFSGHQFPNYSSELNVNALLLGDSALYLCASSQQRGGHTDTQYFGPGTRLTVL.

This clonotype has only a few counts. The rearrangement uses TRBV29-1 and TRBJ1-2, with a tentative D call TRBD1 (6 bases). V was cut by 1 base and J by 2 bases, with 8 bases left in between. Germline V lookup: CDR1 SQVTM, CDR2 ANQGSEA. The CDR3 runs to 13 residues. CDR3 loop: CSVEGQGNYGYTF. CDR3 in DNA: TGCAGCGTTGAAGGTCAGGGGAACTATGGCTACACCTTC.

The DNA for the CDR3 is TGTGCCAGCAGCGCCCAGGGTAGCAATCAGCCCCAGCATTTT. Its protein product is CASSAQGSNQPQHF. The chain has TRBV2 and TRBJ1-5, with D possibly being TRBD1 (5 bases). The germline V gene has CDR1 SNHLY and CDR2 FYNNEI. V was shortened by 6 bases and J by 0 bases, with 9 bases between the two germline ends. This CDR3 comprises 14 residues.

The V and J genes are TRBV2 and TRBJ2-7; no definite D call. Germline CDR1 and CDR2: SNHLY and FYNNEI. The CDR3 covers 14 residues. The V and J ends lost 1 base and 5 bases respectively, with 12 bases between them. The CDR3 nucleotides read TGTGCCAGCAGTGAAGGGGAAGGGATCCACGAGCAGTACTTC. It is translated as CASSEGEGIHEQYF. Full variable domain (rest looked up from reference TRBV2 and TRBJ2-7): EPEVTQTPSHQVTQMGQEVILRCVPISNHLYFYWYRQILGQKVEFLVSFYNNEISEKSEIFDDQFSVERPDGSNFTLKIRSTKLEDSAMYFCASSEGEGIHEQYFGPGTRLTVT.

This clonotype occurred many times. The chain is built from TRBV12-3 or TRBV12-4 and TRBJ1-1, with TRBD1 matching 7 bases. CDR3 length: 14 amino acids. Unmatched junction bases numbered 4, after V lost 2 bases and J lost 4 bases. The CDR3 sequence is CASSLSQGGTEAFF. CDR3 bases: TGTGCCAGCAGTTTAAGCCAGGGGGGCACTGAAGCTTTCTTT.

The chain combines TRBV10-3 with TRBJ1-6; D uncertain. Germline CDR1 is ENHRY and CDR2 is SYGVKD. Trimming cost V 2 bases and J 7 bases, with 12 bases left between them. The CDR3 is 15 amino acids. In DNA, the CDR3 is TGTGCCATCAGTGAGCAGGTGTCGGTCAATTCACCCCTCCACTTT. Its protein is CAISEQVSVNSPLHF.

In its sample, this clonotype was seen a few times. The V and J genes are TRBV7-9 and TRBJ2-7; D is unclear. Germline CDR1 SEHNR, CDR2 FQNEAQ (reference sequence). The CDR3 totals 15 residues. V lost 1 base and J lost 4, with 14 bases in between. The CDR3 DNA sequence: TGTGCCAGCAGCTTAGGAGGTGAAAAACTTTACGAGCAGTACTTC. Translated, it gives CASSLGGEKLYEQYF.